Given below is one T cell receptor (beta chain) in context. The CDR3 length is 13 residues. Germline V lookup: CDR1 MNHEY, CDR2 SVGAGI. The V end lost 6 bases, the J end lost 11 bases, and 17 bases lay between the germline ends. This entry comes from a study of blood T cell repertoires in COVID-19. Study-wide background: T cells, B-cell-depleted T cells, or PBMCs provided the cDNA or gDNA that served as material.

The data were produced by immunoSEQ multiplex PCR, yet TCRdb's version contains in-frame clones alone and is incomplete. The data hold hundreds of thousands of clones, with about 85% observed a single time. This sequence originates from a man aged 40-50 years with acute or convalescent COVID-19. Sequenced: peripheral blood. The rearrangement links TRBV6-5 to TRBJ2-1, with D perhaps TRBD2 (6 bases). Written as DNA, the CDR3 is TGTGCCAGCAGGCCCTTTTGGGGGGAGAAGCAGTTCTTC. It specifies CASRPFWGEKQFF.